The clone carrying this T cell receptor (beta chain) showed up just a few times. What it binds is unknown. This sample is drawn from a study of beta chain features in type 1 diabetes. Germline CDR1 and CDR2: SGHTA and FQGNSA. This CDR3 comprises 18 residues. Losses at the gene ends were 4 bases for V and 0 bases for J; bases not matched to a gene: 9. Based on CD45RO/CCR7/CD25/CD127/CD95/CD27, CD4+ regulatory, stem cell-like memory, naive and central memory cells were sorted. Study findings and constraints: In type 1 diabetes patients, VDJ junctions had fewer insertions; deletions at these junctions were more frequent. The question left open here concerned HLA type influencing TCRB rearrangement.

cDNA synthesis used the whole RNA isolate, giving expressed TCRB sequences. Clones were sequenced by immunoSEQ multiplex PCR, and TCRdb holds only the in-frame ones, with some missing. The table has approximately 150,000 clones, 8.5% to 12% seen once. The receptor comes from a man between 18 and 35 years old in good health. Sequencing input: naive CD4+ T cells from blood. The rearrangement joins TRBV7-2 to TRBJ2-7, with 13 bases matching TRBD2. CDR3 amino acids: CASSSRTSGGTSSYEQYF. The CDR3, as DNA: TGTGCCAGCAGCTCCAGGACTAGCGGGGGCACCAGCTCCTACGAGCAGTACTTC.